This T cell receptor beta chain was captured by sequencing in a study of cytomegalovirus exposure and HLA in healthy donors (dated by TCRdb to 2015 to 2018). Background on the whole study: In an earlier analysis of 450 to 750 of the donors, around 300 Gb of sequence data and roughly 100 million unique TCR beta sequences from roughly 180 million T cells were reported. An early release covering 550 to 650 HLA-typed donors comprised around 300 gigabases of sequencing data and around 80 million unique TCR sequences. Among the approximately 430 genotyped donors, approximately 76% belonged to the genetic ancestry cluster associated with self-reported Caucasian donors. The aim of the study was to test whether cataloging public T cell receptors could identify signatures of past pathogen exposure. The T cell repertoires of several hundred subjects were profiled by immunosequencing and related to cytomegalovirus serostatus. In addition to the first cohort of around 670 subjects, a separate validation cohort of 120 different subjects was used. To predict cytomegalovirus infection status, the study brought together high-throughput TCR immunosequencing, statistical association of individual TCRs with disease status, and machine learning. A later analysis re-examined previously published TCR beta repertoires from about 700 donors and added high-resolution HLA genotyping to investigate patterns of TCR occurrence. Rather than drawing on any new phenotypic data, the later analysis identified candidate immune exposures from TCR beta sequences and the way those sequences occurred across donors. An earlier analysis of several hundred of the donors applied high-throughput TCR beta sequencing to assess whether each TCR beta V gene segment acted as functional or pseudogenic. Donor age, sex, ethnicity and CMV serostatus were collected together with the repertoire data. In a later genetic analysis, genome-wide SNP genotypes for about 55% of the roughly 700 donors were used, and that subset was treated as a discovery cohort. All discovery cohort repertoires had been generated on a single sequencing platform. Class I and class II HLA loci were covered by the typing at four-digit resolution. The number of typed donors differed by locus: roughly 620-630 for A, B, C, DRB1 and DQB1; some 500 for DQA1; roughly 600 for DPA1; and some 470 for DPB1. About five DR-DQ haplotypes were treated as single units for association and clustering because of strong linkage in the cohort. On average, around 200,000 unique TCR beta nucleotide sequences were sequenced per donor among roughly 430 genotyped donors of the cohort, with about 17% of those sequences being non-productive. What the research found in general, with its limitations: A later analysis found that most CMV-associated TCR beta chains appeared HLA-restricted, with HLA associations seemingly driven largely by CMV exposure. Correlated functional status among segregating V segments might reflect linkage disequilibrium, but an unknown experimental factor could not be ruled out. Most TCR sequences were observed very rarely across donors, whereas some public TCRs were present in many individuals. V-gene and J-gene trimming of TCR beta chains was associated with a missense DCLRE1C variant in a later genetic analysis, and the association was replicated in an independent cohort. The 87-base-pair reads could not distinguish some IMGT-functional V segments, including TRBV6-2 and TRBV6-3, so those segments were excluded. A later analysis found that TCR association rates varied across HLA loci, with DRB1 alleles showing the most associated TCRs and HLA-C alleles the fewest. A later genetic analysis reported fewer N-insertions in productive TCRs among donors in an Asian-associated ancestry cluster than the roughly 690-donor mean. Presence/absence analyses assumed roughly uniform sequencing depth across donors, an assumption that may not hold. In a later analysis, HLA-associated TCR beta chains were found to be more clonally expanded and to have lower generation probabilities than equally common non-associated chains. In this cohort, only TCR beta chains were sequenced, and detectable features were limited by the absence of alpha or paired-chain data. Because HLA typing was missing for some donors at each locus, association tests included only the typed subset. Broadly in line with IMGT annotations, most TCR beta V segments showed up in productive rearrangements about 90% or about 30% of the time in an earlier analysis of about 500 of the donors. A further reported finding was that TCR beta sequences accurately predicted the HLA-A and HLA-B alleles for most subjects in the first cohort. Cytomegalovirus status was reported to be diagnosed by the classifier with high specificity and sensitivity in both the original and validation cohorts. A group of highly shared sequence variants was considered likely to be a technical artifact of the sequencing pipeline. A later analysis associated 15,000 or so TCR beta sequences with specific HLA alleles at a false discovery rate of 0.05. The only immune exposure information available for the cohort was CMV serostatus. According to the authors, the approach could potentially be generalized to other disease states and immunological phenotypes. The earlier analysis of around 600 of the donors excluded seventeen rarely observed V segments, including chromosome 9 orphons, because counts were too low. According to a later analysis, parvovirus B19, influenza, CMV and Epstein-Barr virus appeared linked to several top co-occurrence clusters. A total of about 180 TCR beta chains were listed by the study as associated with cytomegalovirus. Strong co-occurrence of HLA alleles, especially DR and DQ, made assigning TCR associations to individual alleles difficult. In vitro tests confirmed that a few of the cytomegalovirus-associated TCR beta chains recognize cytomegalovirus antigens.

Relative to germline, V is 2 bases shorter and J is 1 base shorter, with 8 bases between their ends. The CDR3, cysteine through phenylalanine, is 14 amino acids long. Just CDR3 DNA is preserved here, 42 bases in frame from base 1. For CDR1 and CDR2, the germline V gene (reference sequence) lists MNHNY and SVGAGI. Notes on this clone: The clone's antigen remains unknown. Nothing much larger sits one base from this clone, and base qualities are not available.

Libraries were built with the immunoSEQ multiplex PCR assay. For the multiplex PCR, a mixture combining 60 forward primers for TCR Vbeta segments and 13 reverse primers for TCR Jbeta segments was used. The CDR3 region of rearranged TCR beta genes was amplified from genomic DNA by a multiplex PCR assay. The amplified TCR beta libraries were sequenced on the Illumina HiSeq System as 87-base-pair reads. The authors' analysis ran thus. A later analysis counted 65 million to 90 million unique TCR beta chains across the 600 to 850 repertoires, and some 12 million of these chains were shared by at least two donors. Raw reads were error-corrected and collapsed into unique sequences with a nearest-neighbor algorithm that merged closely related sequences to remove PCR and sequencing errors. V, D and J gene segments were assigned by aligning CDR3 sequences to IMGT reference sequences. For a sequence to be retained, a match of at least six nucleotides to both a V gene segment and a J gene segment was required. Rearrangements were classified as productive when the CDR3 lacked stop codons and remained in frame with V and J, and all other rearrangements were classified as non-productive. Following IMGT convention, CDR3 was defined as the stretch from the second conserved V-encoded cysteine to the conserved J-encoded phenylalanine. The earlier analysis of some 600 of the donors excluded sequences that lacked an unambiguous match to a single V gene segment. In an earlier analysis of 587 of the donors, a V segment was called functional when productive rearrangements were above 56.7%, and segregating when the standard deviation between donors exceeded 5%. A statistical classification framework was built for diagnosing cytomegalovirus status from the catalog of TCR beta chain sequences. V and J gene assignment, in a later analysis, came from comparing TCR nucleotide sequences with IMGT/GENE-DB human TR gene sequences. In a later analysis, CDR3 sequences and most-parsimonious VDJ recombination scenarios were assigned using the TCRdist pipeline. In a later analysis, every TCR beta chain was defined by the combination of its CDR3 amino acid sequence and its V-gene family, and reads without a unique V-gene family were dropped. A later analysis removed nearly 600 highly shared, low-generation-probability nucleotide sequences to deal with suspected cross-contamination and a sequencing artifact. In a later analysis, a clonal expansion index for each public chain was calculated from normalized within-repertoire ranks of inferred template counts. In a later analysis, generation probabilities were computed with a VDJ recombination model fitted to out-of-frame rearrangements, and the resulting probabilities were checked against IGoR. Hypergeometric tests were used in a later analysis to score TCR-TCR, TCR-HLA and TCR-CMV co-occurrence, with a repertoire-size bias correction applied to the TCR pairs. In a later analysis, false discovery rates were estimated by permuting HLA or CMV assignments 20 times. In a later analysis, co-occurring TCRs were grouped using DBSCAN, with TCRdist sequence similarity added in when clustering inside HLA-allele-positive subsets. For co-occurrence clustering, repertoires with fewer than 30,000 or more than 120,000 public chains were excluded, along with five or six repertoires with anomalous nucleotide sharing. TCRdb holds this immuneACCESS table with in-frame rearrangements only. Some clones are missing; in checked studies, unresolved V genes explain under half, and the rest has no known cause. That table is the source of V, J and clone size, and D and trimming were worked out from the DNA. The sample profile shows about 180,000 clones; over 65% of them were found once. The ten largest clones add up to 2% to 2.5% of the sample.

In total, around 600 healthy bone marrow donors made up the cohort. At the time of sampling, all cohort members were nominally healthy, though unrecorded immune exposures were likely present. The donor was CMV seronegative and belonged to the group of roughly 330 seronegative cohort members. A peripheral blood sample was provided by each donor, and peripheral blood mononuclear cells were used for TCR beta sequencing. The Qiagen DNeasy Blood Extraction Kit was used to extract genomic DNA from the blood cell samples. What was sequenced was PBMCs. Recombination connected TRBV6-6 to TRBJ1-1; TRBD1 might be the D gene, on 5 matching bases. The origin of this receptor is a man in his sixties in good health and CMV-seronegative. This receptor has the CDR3 CASSYIDRNTEAFF. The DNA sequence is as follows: TGTGCCAGCAGTTACATCGACAGGAACACTGAAGCTTTCTTT.